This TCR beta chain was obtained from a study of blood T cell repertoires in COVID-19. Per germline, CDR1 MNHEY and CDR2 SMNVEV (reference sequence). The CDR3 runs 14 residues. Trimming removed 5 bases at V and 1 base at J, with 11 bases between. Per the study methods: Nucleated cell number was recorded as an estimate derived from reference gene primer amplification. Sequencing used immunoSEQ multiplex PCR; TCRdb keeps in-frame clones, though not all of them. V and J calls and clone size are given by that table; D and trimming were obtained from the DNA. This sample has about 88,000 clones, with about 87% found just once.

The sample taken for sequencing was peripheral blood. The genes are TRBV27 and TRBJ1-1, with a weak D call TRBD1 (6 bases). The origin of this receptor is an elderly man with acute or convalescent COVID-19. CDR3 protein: CASSLGQRNTEAFF. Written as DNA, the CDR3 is TGTGCCAGCAGTCTAGGACAGCGGAACACTGAAGCTTTCTTT.